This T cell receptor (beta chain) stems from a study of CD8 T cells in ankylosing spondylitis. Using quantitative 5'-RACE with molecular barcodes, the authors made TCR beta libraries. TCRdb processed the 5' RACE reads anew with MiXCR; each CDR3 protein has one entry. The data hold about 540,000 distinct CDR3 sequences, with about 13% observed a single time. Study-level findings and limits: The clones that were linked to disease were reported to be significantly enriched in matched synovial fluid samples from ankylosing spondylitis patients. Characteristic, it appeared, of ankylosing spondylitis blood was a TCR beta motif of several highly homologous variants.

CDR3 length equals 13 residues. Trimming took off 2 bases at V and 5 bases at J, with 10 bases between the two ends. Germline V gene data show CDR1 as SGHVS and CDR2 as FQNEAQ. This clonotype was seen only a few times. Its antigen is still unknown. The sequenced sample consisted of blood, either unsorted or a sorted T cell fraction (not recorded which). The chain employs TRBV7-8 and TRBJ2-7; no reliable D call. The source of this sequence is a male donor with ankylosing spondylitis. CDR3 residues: CASSLSIMDEQYV. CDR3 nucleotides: TGTGCCAGCAGCTTAAGTATAATGGACGAGCAGTACGTC.